What follows is one T cell receptor beta chain and its context. The target antigen is unknown. These data are taken from a study of PD-1 blockade in classical Hodgkin lymphoma. Only in-frame clones appear in the TCRdb table, and some are missing; sequencing was by immunoSEQ multiplex PCR. The sample contains under 60,000 clones, roughly 86% of which appear only once. The time point: cycle 4 day 1 (C4D1), after more than five weeks of nivolumab. Brentuximab vedotin exposure varied, and every patient relapsed after autologous stem cell transplantation. Per the germline V gene, CDR1 is ENHRY and CDR2 is SYGVKD. The CDR3 spans 15 residues. Unmatched junction bases numbered 15, after V lost 10 bases and J lost 5 bases. General study points: Newly diagnosed and completely responding patients shared comparable baseline diversity. Reported baseline diversity: healthy donors highest, relapsed/refractory patients lowest.

The V call is TRBV10-3, the J call TRBJ2-7; 9 nucleotides match TRBD2. Sample: peripheral blood mononuclear cells (PBMCs), taken before the fourth cycle of nivolumab. This receptor was taken from a human donor with classical Hodgkin lymphoma. Here the CDR3 DNA reads TGTGCCACCCGCGGGCGGGGGGGCGCGGACGACGAGCAGTACTTC. The encoded protein is CATRGRGGADDEQYF.